Listed below are T cell receptor beta chains from one sample, sequenced in a study of early T cells in non-severe SARS-CoV-2 infection. Using its own MiXCR run on the 5' RACE reads, TCRdb lists one record per CDR3 protein. The sample carries approximately 64,000 distinct CDR3 sequences, more than 15% recorded once. The input for sequencing was whole blood, taken at baseline. The receptors shown here come from an adult who was a healthcare worker with PCR-confirmed SARS-CoV-2 infection or an uninfected control (not recorded which). Both conserved end residues are part of each CDR3. The order of the fields is clone size, D gene, J gene, V gene, CDR3 DNA, CDR3 protein. D genes are given only for firm matches. Expanded clones are given a class, and other clones once, few, many or no size at all.

clone_size: many
d_call: -
j_call: TRBJ2-7
v_call: TRBV3-1
cdr3_nt: TGTGCCAGCAGCCAAGGGAGGCACTCCTACGAGCAGTACTTC
cdr3_aa: CASSQGRHSYEQYF

clone_size: -
d_call: TRBD2
j_call: TRBJ2-2
v_call: TRBV7-9
cdr3_nt: TGTGCCAGCAGCTTTTGGCGGGAGAGGCACACCGGGGAGCTGTTTTTT
cdr3_aa: CASSFWRERHTGELFF

clone_size: -
d_call: -
j_call: TRBJ2-5
v_call: TRBV6-1
cdr3_nt: TGTGCCAGCAGAATAAGCTTGGAGACCCAGTACTTC
cdr3_aa: CASRISLETQYF

clone_size: few
d_call: -
j_call: TRBJ1-4
v_call: TRBV6-6
cdr3_nt: TGTGCCAGCGAGGGGGCAACTAATGAAAAACTGTTTTTT
cdr3_aa: CASEGATNEKLFF

clone_size: -
d_call: -
j_call: TRBJ1-2
v_call: TRBV11-2
cdr3_nt: TGTGCCAGCAGCCTCTCAACAGGAAAAGCTAACTATGGCTACACCTTC
cdr3_aa: CASSLSTGKANYGYTF

clone_size: few
d_call: -
j_call: TRBJ2-1
v_call: TRBV12-3/TRBV12-4
cdr3_nt: TGTGCCAGCAGTTTTAGGCGCAGTGGGAATGAGCAGTTCTTC
cdr3_aa: CASSFRRSGNEQFF

clone_size: -
d_call: TRBD1
j_call: TRBJ1-3
v_call: TRBV28
cdr3_nt: TGTGCCAGCAGGGGGACAGGGAGAGGAAACACCATATATTTT
cdr3_aa: CASRGTGRGNTIYF

clone_size: few
d_call: -
j_call: TRBJ2-1
v_call: TRBV12-3/TRBV12-4
cdr3_nt: TGTGCCAGCAGTTTACGAGGGTCTTTGCGCAATGAGCAGTTCTTC
cdr3_aa: CASSLRGSLRNEQFF

clone_size: few
d_call: -
j_call: TRBJ1-5
v_call: TRBV7-9
cdr3_nt: TGTGCCAGCAGCTCAGCGGGGTTCGGTCAGCCCCAGCATTTT
cdr3_aa: CASSSAGFGQPQHF

clone_size: many
d_call: TRBD1
j_call: TRBJ1-2
v_call: TRBV20-1
cdr3_nt: TGCAGTGCTAGGAGGACAGGGGGCAACGGCTACACCTTC
cdr3_aa: CSARRTGGNGYTF

clone_size: -
d_call: TRBD1
j_call: TRBJ2-5
v_call: TRBV12-3/TRBV12-4
cdr3_nt: TGTGCCAGCAGTTTACTCCCCCCGGGACAGTCCCAGACCCAGTACTTC
cdr3_aa: CASSLLPPGQSQTQYF

clone_size: -
d_call: -
j_call: TRBJ2-7
v_call: TRBV11-2
cdr3_nt: TGTGCCAGCAGCCCTACTTCTACGAGCTCCTACGCGCAGTACTTC
cdr3_aa: CASSPTSTSSYAQYF

clone_size: -
d_call: TRBD2
j_call: TRBJ2-1
v_call: TRBV20-1
cdr3_nt: TGCAGTGTTGTCGCTGGGCTAGCGGATTACAATGAGCAGTTCTTC
cdr3_aa: CSVVAGLADYNEQFF

clone_size: few
d_call: -
j_call: TRBJ2-3
v_call: TRBV5-6
cdr3_nt: TGTGCCAGCAGCTTGGTAACTATCACAGATACGCAGTATTTT
cdr3_aa: CASSLVTITDTQYF

clone_size: -
d_call: -
j_call: TRBJ2-1
v_call: TRBV20-1
cdr3_nt: TGCAGTGCTAAAGGAGGATACAATGAGCAGTTCTTC
cdr3_aa: CSAKGGYNEQFF

clone_size: few
d_call: -
j_call: TRBJ1-1
v_call: TRBV14
cdr3_nt: TGTGCCAGCAGCCACCAGATCGATGGCACTGAAGCTTTCTTT
cdr3_aa: CASSHQIDGTEAFF

clone_size: few
d_call: -
j_call: TRBJ1-4
v_call: TRBV7-9
cdr3_nt: TGTGCCAGCACTCCCTGGGAGGGACTTGCAACTAATGAAAAACTGTTTTTT
cdr3_aa: CASTPWEGLATNEKLFF

clone_size: -
d_call: -
j_call: TRBJ2-2
v_call: TRBV7-2
cdr3_nt: TGTGCCAGCCGCCGGGTCTCGAACACCGGGGAGCTGTTTTTT
cdr3_aa: CASRRVSNTGELFF

clone_size: -
d_call: -
j_call: TRBJ1-4
v_call: TRBV14
cdr3_nt: TGTGCCAGCAGCCAGACAACCGCGGGGCGAGGAAAACTGTTTTTT
cdr3_aa: CASSQTTAGRGKLFF

clone_size: -
d_call: TRBD1
j_call: TRBJ2-7
v_call: TRBV29-1
cdr3_nt: TGCAGCGCTACGGGACAGTCGAGCTCCTACGAGCAGTACTTC
cdr3_aa: CSATGQSSSYEQYF

clone_size: few
d_call: -
j_call: TRBJ2-7
v_call: TRBV4-2
cdr3_nt: TGTGCCAGCAGCCCGATGGCAAGCTCCTACGAGCAGTACTTC
cdr3_aa: CASSPMASSYEQYF

clone_size: many
d_call: -
j_call: TRBJ2-7
v_call: TRBV12-3/TRBV12-4
cdr3_nt: TGTGCCAGCAGTGGCGACTCCTACGAGCAGTACTTC
cdr3_aa: CASSGDSYEQYF

clone_size: many
d_call: -
j_call: TRBJ2-5
v_call: TRBV5-4
cdr3_nt: TGTGCCAGCAGCTTGGATACCCTCCAAGAGACCCAGTACTTC
cdr3_aa: CASSLDTLQETQYF

clone_size: few
d_call: -
j_call: TRBJ1-5
v_call: TRBV6-2/TRBV6-3
cdr3_nt: TGTGCCAGCAGTCGGGACAACCGGGCCGGGCCCCAGCATTTT
cdr3_aa: CASSRDNRAGPQHF

clone_size: many
d_call: TRBD2
j_call: TRBJ2-2
v_call: TRBV5-6
cdr3_nt: TGTGCCAGCAGCTTGGTAGCGGGCACCGGGGAGCTGTTTTTT
cdr3_aa: CASSLVAGTGELFF

clone_size: few
d_call: TRBD1
j_call: TRBJ2-2
v_call: TRBV11-2
cdr3_nt: TGTGCCAGCAGCTTAGGACCGGACAGGGCCGGGGAGCTGTTTTTT
cdr3_aa: CASSLGPDRAGELFF

clone_size: -
d_call: TRBD2
j_call: TRBJ2-1
v_call: TRBV4-3
cdr3_nt: TGCGCCAGCAGCCAAGGTGCCAGCGGGAGGTACAATGAGCAGTTCTTC
cdr3_aa: CASSQGASGRYNEQFF

clone_size: few
d_call: TRBD1
j_call: TRBJ2-7
v_call: TRBV11-2
cdr3_nt: TGTGCCAGCAGCTTAGTCCCAGGGGGTAGTTACGAGCAGTACTTC
cdr3_aa: CASSLVPGGSYEQYF

clone_size: -
d_call: -
j_call: TRBJ2-1
v_call: TRBV3-1
cdr3_nt: TGTGCCAGCAGCCAACTCTCCAGACGCGTAGGGGAGCAGTTCTTC
cdr3_aa: CASSQLSRRVGEQFF

clone_size: -
d_call: TRBD1
j_call: TRBJ1-2
v_call: TRBV6-6
cdr3_nt: TGTGCCAGCAGCCAACCCCCCGGACAGGGATTATCTGGCTACACCTTC
cdr3_aa: CASSQPPGQGLSGYTF

clone_size: -
d_call: TRBD2
j_call: TRBJ2-1
v_call: TRBV4-2
cdr3_nt: TGTGCCAGCAGCCAAGAGGCCGGGACTAGCGGGAAACGAGGGCAGTTCTTC
cdr3_aa: CASSQEAGTSGKRGQFF

clone_size: many
d_call: -
j_call: TRBJ1-1
v_call: TRBV6-6
cdr3_nt: TGTGCCAGCAGTTACTCGTTTTCAGGGACTGAAGCTTTCTTT
cdr3_aa: CASSYSFSGTEAFF

clone_size: few
d_call: -
j_call: TRBJ2-7
v_call: TRBV5-6
cdr3_nt: TGTGCCAGCAGCTTGCGGGGGCAAGGGGACAGCTCCTACGAGCAGTACTTC
cdr3_aa: CASSLRGQGDSSYEQYF

clone_size: many
d_call: TRBD1
j_call: TRBJ2-7
v_call: TRBV9
cdr3_nt: TGTGCCAGCAGCGTAGAAGCGGGACAGGGTAGTAGCGAGCAGTACTTC
cdr3_aa: CASSVEAGQGSSEQYF

clone_size: -
d_call: -
j_call: TRBJ1-2
v_call: TRBV18
cdr3_nt: TGTGCCAGCTCACCACCGAACAGCCCCTATGGCTACACCTTC
cdr3_aa: CASSPPNSPYGYTF

clone_size: few
d_call: -
j_call: TRBJ2-7
v_call: TRBV12-3/TRBV12-4
cdr3_nt: TGTGCCAGCAGAGGGACGGTTTCCTACGAGCAGTACTTC
cdr3_aa: CASRGTVSYEQYF

clone_size: -
d_call: -
j_call: TRBJ2-1
v_call: TRBV5-1
cdr3_nt: TGCGCCAGCAGCTCGACCTGGACTGGATTACGCAATGAGCAGTTCTTC
cdr3_aa: CASSSTWTGLRNEQFF

clone_size: -
d_call: TRBD1
j_call: TRBJ2-5
v_call: TRBV28
cdr3_nt: TGTGCCAGCAGTCCCTCATACAGGGGACAAGAGACCCAGTACTTC
cdr3_aa: CASSPSYRGQETQYF

clone_size: few
d_call: -
j_call: TRBJ2-5
v_call: TRBV3-1
cdr3_nt: TGTGCCAGCAGCCAAGCACATAGACTTGAGGACGAGACCCAGTACTTC
cdr3_aa: CASSQAHRLEDETQYF

clone_size: few
d_call: -
j_call: TRBJ1-5
v_call: TRBV6-5
cdr3_nt: TGTGCCACCAGTGGCGGGGGCAATCAGCCCCAGCATTTT
cdr3_aa: CATSGGGNQPQHF

clone_size: few
d_call: TRBD2
j_call: TRBJ2-7
v_call: TRBV20-1
cdr3_nt: TGCAGTGCTAGACCTCCCGGAAGCGGGGGGACCTCACAGTACTTC
cdr3_aa: CSARPPGSGGTSQYF

clone_size: many
d_call: TRBD1
j_call: TRBJ1-2
v_call: TRBV6-5
cdr3_nt: TGTGCCAGCAGCCAGGGGGCGGACTATGGCTACACCTTC
cdr3_aa: CASSQGADYGYTF

clone_size: -
d_call: -
j_call: TRBJ1-1
v_call: TRBV20-1
cdr3_nt: TGCAGTGCTGGGCAGGGGCACACTGAAGCTTTCTTT
cdr3_aa: CSAGQGHTEAFF

clone_size: many
d_call: -
j_call: TRBJ2-1
v_call: TRBV6-5
cdr3_nt: TGTGCCAGCAGCCGAACCTGGGGGGACAATGAGCAGTTCTTC
cdr3_aa: CASSRTWGDNEQFF

clone_size: -
d_call: TRBD1
j_call: TRBJ1-6
v_call: TRBV4-3
cdr3_nt: TGCGCCAGCAGCCAGGGACAGGAAAATTCACCCCTCCACTTT
cdr3_aa: CASSQGQENSPLHF